This TCR beta chain was recovered during a study of blood T cells in healthy people across ages. The CDR3 loop spans 15 amino acids. Germline assignment: CDR1 MDHEN and CDR2 SYDVKM. The V segment lost 6 bases and the J segment 5 bases; nucleotides outside the gene matches: 10. On this clonotype itself: What it recognizes is unknown.

For every donor, a draw yielded 8.5 to 10 milliliters of peripheral blood. The authors ran a second PCR of roughly 7 to 11 cycles using a sample-barcoded 5' primer and a J-beta primer mix. Every cDNA molecule carried a tag from a template-switch adaptor bearing 12 random nucleotides. Via MiXCR, TCRdb re-called the 5' RACE reads, giving one row per CDR3 protein. The sample includes 1.5 million to 2 million distinct CDR3 sequences, around half seen only once; the top ten take over 2%. Study results and caveats: Donor CMV status was unknown, possibly confounding expanded clonotype changes. Diversity estimates drawn from one million T cells were deemed underestimates.

The rearrangement joins TRBV28 to TRBJ2-7; 10 positions agree with TRBD1. The receptor's source is a woman between 40 and 50 years old in good health. Sequencing input: blood. CDR3 in DNA: TGTGCCAGCAGCCGCGCCGGGACAGGGGCCGACGAGCAGTACTTC. Protein sequence: CASSRAGTGADEQYF.